This TCR beta chain was identified in a study of blood T cell repertoires in COVID-19. About the research overall: Both acute and convalescent COVID-19 samples were obtained from the United States, Italy and Spain. Nucleic acid was either cDNA or gDNA, and it came from T cells, B-cell-depleted T cells, or PBMCs.

Per the study methods: Estimation of nucleated cell counts was performed using reference gene primer amplification. The table came from immunoSEQ multiplex PCR; TCRdb's copy has only in-frame clones and leaves some out. Clone size and V and J calls were adopted from that table, with D and trimming inferred from the DNA. The data hold approximately 60,000 clones, with about 78% observed a single time. The ends were cut back, 4 bases at V and 0 bases at J, with 16 bases in the middle. The CDR3 totals 16 residues. The V gene's germline CDR1 is SGHRS and CDR2 YFSETQ. This receptor was taken from a woman at least 80 years old with acute or convalescent COVID-19. Sequences were obtained from peripheral blood. The gene calls are TRBV5-1 and TRBJ1-1; TRBD1 is a possible D gene (6 bases). CDR3 nucleotide sequence: TGCGCCAGCAGCAAAAACAGGGCTGTAATGAACACTGAAGCTTTCTTT. Translated, it gives CASSKNRAVMNTEAFF.